These T cell receptor beta chains were read from a single sample in a study of human T cells and chemical hapten exposure. TCRdb itself ran the RACE reads through MiXCR, one entry per CDR3 protein. The sample includes 80,000 to 100,000 distinct CDR3 sequences, roughly 10% of them seen just once. Here the sequenced sample was whole blood, taken in connection with sensitization to the hapten diphenylcyclopropenone (DPC). The receptors stem from a woman in her thirties with alopecia areata. Some clones in this sample may be carry-over from other donors' samples. Both conserved end residues are part of each CDR3. A D gene is named only where the DNA matches it firmly. Only part of the rows carry a size: once, few, many, or a class if the clone is expanded.

V	D	J	size	DNA	CDR3
TRBV6-1	.	TRBJ2-5	.	TGTGCCAGCAGTGAAGCGGAGGCAGGGGGGTGGCGAGAGACCCAGTACTTC	CASSEAEAGGWRETQYF
TRBV19	.	TRBJ2-6	few	TGTGCCAGTAGTAAGGTGGGCGGAGTAGGGGCCAACGTCCTGACTTTC	CASSKVGGVGANVLTF
TRBV5-5	.	TRBJ2-3	once	TGTGCCAGCAGCCCGGGGACAATCGCAACAGATACGCAGTATTTT	CASSPGTIATDTQYF
TRBV12-3/TRBV12-4	TRBD2	TRBJ2-1	.	TGTGCCAGCTCCCCGACTAGCGGGTTAAATGAGCAGTTCTTC	CASSPTSGLNEQFF
TRBV7-2	.	TRBJ1-5	few	TGTGCCAGCACCCCGCTGGGTGTCAATCAGCCCCAGCATTTT	CASTPLGVNQPQHF
TRBV10-2	.	TRBJ1-1	.	TGCGCCAGCAGTTGGGTTGGAACTGAAGCTTTCTTT	CASSWVGTEAFF
TRBV20-1	TRBD1	TRBJ2-7	few	TGCAGTGCTAGAGAAGCAGGGGGCAGTATTAAGAGCTCCTACGAGCAGTACTTC	CSAREAGGSIKSSYEQYF
TRBV6-1	.	TRBJ1-2	few	TGTGCCAGCAGTGAAATCACCGACGGTTCTTATGGCTACACCTTC	CASSEITDGSYGYTF
TRBV10-2	TRBD1	TRBJ1-5	.	TGCGCCAGCAGTACAGGGGGTCTTAATCAGCCCCAGCATTTT	CASSTGGLNQPQHF
TRBV30	.	TRBJ2-1	few	TGTGCCTGGAGCCGGGACATCAACTACAATGAGCAGTTCTTC	CAWSRDINYNEQFF
TRBV29-1	TRBD1	TRBJ2-3	.	TGCAGCGTTGTACACAGGGGGCCAGATACGCAGTATTTT	CSVVHRGPDTQYF
TRBV29-1	.	TRBJ2-3	many	TGCAGCGTTGAAGATGTGGAGAGGAGCACAGATACGCAGTATTTT	CSVEDVERSTDTQYF
TRBV2	TRBD1	TRBJ1-6	many	TGTGCCAGCAGCCCGGGACAGGAAGTTTCACCCCTCCACTTT	CASSPGQEVSPLHF
TRBV20-1	TRBD2	TRBJ2-5	few	TGCAGTGCTACCTTCGCGGGGGGGCCGGAGACCCAGTACTTC	CSATFAGGPETQYF
TRBV7-6	TRBD2	TRBJ2-1	many	TGTGCCAGCAGCTCCCCGACTAGCGGGACCTACAATGAGCAGTTCTTC	CASSSPTSGTYNEQFF
TRBV20-1	.	TRBJ2-2	.	TGCAGTGCTAGTTCGCGCAACACCGGGGAGCTGTTTTTT	CSASSRNTGELFF
TRBV5-5	TRBD1	TRBJ1-6	many	TGTGCCAGCAGATTGGAGGGACAGATCAATTCACCCCTCCACTTT	CASRLEGQINSPLHF
TRBV2	.	TRBJ2-5	.	TGTGCCAGCAGTGATCTACAAGAGACCCAGTACTTC	CASSDLQETQYF
TRBV28	.	TRBJ2-4	.	TGTGCCAGCAGTTTAAGGGGCCAAGGGGGTCCGTACTTC	CASSLRGQGGPYF
TRBV20-1	.	TRBJ2-1	many	TGCAGTGCTAGAACTCCTCTAGGGCCAGAATACAATGAGCAGTTCTTC	CSARTPLGPEYNEQFF
TRBV4-1	.	TRBJ1-2	.	TGCGCCAGCAAACCGTTTCGGACAGCCGCTTCCTATGGCTACACCTTC	CASKPFRTAASYGYTF
TRBV28	TRBD1	TRBJ2-3	many	TGTGCCAGCAGCGCCGGACAGGGCGCCACAGATACGCAGTATTTT	CASSAGQGATDTQYF
TRBV2	.	TRBJ1-2	few	TGTGCCAGCGCTGGGGGATATGGCTACACCTTC	CASAGGYGYTF
TRBV11-2	TRBD1	TRBJ1-1	many	TGTGCCAGCAGCTCTGACAGGGACACTGAAGCTTTCTTT	CASSSDRDTEAFF